The table lists the clone carrying this T cell receptor (beta chain) with a few counts. Antigen unknown. Unique molecular identifiers were built into the TCRbeta library. TCRdb re-derived calls from the PCR reads in MiXCR, one entry per CDR3 protein. Of around 440,000 distinct CDR3 sequences listed, about 16% are singletons. This sample was taken from a study of T-cell reconstitution after alpha-beta-depleted transplantation in children. Regarding the study as a whole: At one year after transplant, newly produced T cells mostly accounted for T-cell counts and diversity. Several hundred expanded graft clones reportedly gave rise to the alpha-beta T cells present about two months after transplant. Some patients' high day-60 TCRbeta diversity was traced to surviving recipient T cells and thymic progenitors.

The germline V gene encodes CDR1 MGHRA and CDR2 YSYEKL. This CDR3 spans 17 amino acids. V lost 1 base, J lost 6 bases, and 11 bases stayed unmatched. Sequencing was performed on PBMCs, mostly from graft donor cells, taken 360 days after TCRalphabeta/CD19-depleted stem cell transplant. The sequence derives from a boy in the first two years of life who had a stem cell transplant for Wiskott-Aldrich syndrome, so the T cells may come from the graft donor. The chain recombines TRBV4-1 with TRBJ2-3; 9 nucleotides line up with TRBD2. This CDR3 reads CASSQAAGAGGWDTQYF. The CDR3 DNA reads TGCGCCAGCAGCCAAGCCGCCGGAGCGGGGGGCTGGGATACGCAGTATTTT.